These T cell receptor beta chains were read from a single sample in a study of blood T cell repertoires in COVID-19. Measured with immunoSEQ multiplex PCR; TCRdb has only the in-frame clones, and not every one. The sample has 250,000 or so clones; around nine tenths are singletons. Sequencing was carried out using peripheral blood. The receptors stem from a man aged 35 to 55 with active or convalescent COVID-19. Each CDR3 is given with its conserved first and last residue. The D gene is left open where the match is weak. Clone size appears in some rows only: once, few, many, or a class for an expanded clone.

J: TRBJ2-5; size: -; V: TRBV15; D: TRBD2; DNA: TGTGCCACCAGCAGTCGGTCTAGCGGCCCAGAGACCCAGTACTTC; CDR3: CATSSRSSGPETQYF
J: TRBJ1-4; size: -; V: TRBV28; D: -; DNA: TGTGCCAGCAGTCTGACAGGTGCAACTAATGAAAAACTGTTTTTT; CDR3: CASSLTGATNEKLFF
J: TRBJ1-2; size: -; V: TRBV19; D: TRBD1; DNA: TGTGCCAGTAGTCCCTCAGGGGGCGCCTATGGCTACACCTTC; CDR3: CASSPSGGAYGYTF
J: TRBJ2-3; size: -; V: TRBV10-1; D: -; DNA: TGCGCCAGCAGTGAGTCCACAGGTGGGGCCACAGATACGCAGTATTTT; CDR3: CASSESTGGATDTQYF
J: TRBJ2-2; size: few; V: TRBV7-2; D: -; DNA: TGTGCCAGCAGCTTCACCCAGGTCGCCGGGGAGCTGTTTTTT; CDR3: CASSFTQVAGELFF
J: TRBJ1-1; size: few; V: TRBV19; D: TRBD1; DNA: TGTGCCAGTAGTACACAGGGGGCGGGTACTGAAGCTTTCTTT; CDR3: CASSTQGAGTEAFF
J: TRBJ2-2; size: -; V: TRBV6-5; D: TRBD1; DNA: TGTGCCAGCAGGGACGACAGGGCTGCCGGGGAGCTGTTTTTT; CDR3: CASRDDRAAGELFF
J: TRBJ2-5; size: -; V: TRBV6-4; D: -; DNA: TGTGCCAGCAAGGGGTCGGAGACCCAGTACTTC; CDR3: CASKGSETQYF
J: TRBJ2-2; size: -; V: TRBV10-3; D: -; DNA: TGTGCCATCAGTGAGAGCCACTTTCAGAACACCGGGGAGCTGTTTTTT; CDR3: CAISESHFQNTGELFF
J: TRBJ2-7; size: -; V: TRBV25-1; D: -; DNA: TGTGCCAGCAGTGAATACTTCACAGGAAGTCAAGCCTACGAGCAGTACTTC; CDR3: CASSEYFTGSQAYEQYF
J: TRBJ1-4; size: -; V: TRBV7-9; D: -; DNA: TGTGCCAGCAGCTGGTGGACAGTTCCGCAAGCAACTAATGAAAAACTGTTTTTT; CDR3: CASSWWTVPQATNEKLFF
J: TRBJ1-5; size: -; V: TRBV12-2; D: -; DNA: TGTGCAAGTCGCGTGGACAGGTTCAGCAATCAGCCCCAGCATTTT; CDR3: CASRVDRFSNQPQHF
J: TRBJ2-1; size: -; V: TRBV18; D: -; DNA: TGTGCCAGCTCACTCGGGGGCGGGAGTTCGAATGAGCAGTTCTTC; CDR3: CASSLGGGSSNEQFF
J: TRBJ1-1; size: -; V: TRBV27; D: -; DNA: TGTGCCAGCAGTTTATCCGCGGGGCCAAACACTGAAGCTTTCTTT; CDR3: CASSLSAGPNTEAFF
J: TRBJ2-2; size: once; V: TRBV5-1; D: TRBD1; DNA: TGCGCCAGCAACAACTCCCCGACAGGGATCATTAGCGGGGAGCTGTTTTTT; CDR3: CASNNSPTGIISGELFF
J: TRBJ1-3; size: few; V: TRBV5-5; D: -; DNA: TGTGCCAGCAGCCTGGAACCCTCGGGGGGCGGAAACACCATATATTTT; CDR3: CASSLEPSGGGNTIYF
J: TRBJ1-1; size: -; V: TRBV14; D: TRBD1; DNA: TGTGCCAGCAGCGCAAGGACAGGACTTCCCCCTGGCACTGAAGCTTTCTTT; CDR3: CASSARTGLPPGTEAFF
J: TRBJ1-3; size: -; V: TRBV29-1; D: TRBD1; DNA: TGCAGCGTTGAGGAGGGGGCGAACTCTGGAAACACCATATATTTT; CDR3: CSVEEGANSGNTIYF
J: TRBJ2-3; size: -; V: TRBV7-2; D: -; DNA: TGTGCCAGCAGCTCACTGGGCCTCCTCACAGATACGCAGTATTTT; CDR3: CASSSLGLLTDTQYF
J: TRBJ1-2; size: -; V: TRBV14; D: TRBD1; DNA: TGTGCCAGCAGCCAAGGACAGGGACCCTGGTATGGCTACACCTTC; CDR3: CASSQGQGPWYGYTF
J: TRBJ2-7; size: -; V: TRBV6-2/TRBV6-3; D: -; DNA: TGTGCCAGCAGTTACACGACTTACGAGCAGTACTTC; CDR3: CASSYTTYEQYF
J: TRBJ2-5; size: few; V: TRBV7-3; D: TRBD2; DNA: TGTGCCAGCAGCTTGGGGACTAGCCGTCAAGAGACCCAGTACTTC; CDR3: CASSLGTSRQETQYF
J: TRBJ2-5; size: -; V: TRBV19; D: -; DNA: TGTGCCAGTAGGCCGCTAGAGGGTCGCCAAGAGACCCAGTACTTC; CDR3: CASRPLEGRQETQYF
J: TRBJ2-3; size: -; V: TRBV5-4; D: TRBD2; DNA: TGTGCCAGCAGCTTAGCGGGGGGCACAGATACGCAGTATTTT; CDR3: CASSLAGGTDTQYF
J: TRBJ1-2; size: -; V: TRBV6-5; D: -; DNA: TGTGCCAGCAGCGTAGGGGTTGAGTATGGCTACACCTTC; CDR3: CASSVGVEYGYTF
J: TRBJ1-2; size: few; V: TRBV27; D: -; DNA: TGTGCCAGCAGTTTAAGCGTTGCGAGGGCGGGTGGCTACACCTTC; CDR3: CASSLSVARAGGYTF
J: TRBJ2-7; size: once; V: TRBV11-2; D: -; DNA: TGTGCCAGCAGCCCCCGCTCCTTCCAGGGGCTCTACGAGCAGTACTTC; CDR3: CASSPRSFQGLYEQYF
J: TRBJ2-7; size: -; V: TRBV29-1; D: TRBD1; DNA: TGCAGCGTTAAACCCGGGACAGGGGTTTACGAGCAGTACTTC; CDR3: CSVKPGTGVYEQYF
J: TRBJ2-3; size: -; V: TRBV5-1; D: -; DNA: TGCGCCAGCAGCTTGGGTGCGGCGAACCTTGTCCGCACAGATACGCAGTATTTT; CDR3: CASSLGAANLVRTDTQYF
J: TRBJ2-6; size: -; V: TRBV18; D: TRBD2; DNA: TGTGCCAGCTCACCACTTCCTAGCGGGAGATCTGGGGCCAACGTCCTGACTTTC; CDR3: CASSPLPSGRSGANVLTF
J: TRBJ2-7; size: -; V: TRBV2; D: TRBD2; DNA: TGTGCCAGCAGCCTCCCACTAGCGGGAGGGTACGAGCAGTACTTC; CDR3: CASSLPLAGGYEQYF
J: TRBJ1-5; size: -; V: TRBV6-5; D: -; DNA: TGTGCCAGCAGGGGGAGCCTCAATCAGCCCCAGCATTTT; CDR3: CASRGSLNQPQHF
J: TRBJ2-1; size: -; V: TRBV7-9; D: -; DNA: TGTGCCAGCAGCCCAGAAGCGGATTACAATGAGCAGTTCTTC; CDR3: CASSPEADYNEQFF
J: TRBJ2-5; size: -; V: TRBV18; D: TRBD1; DNA: TGTGCCAGCTCACCCTCCGGGACAGGGAGCGTGACCCAGTACTTC; CDR3: CASSPSGTGSVTQYF
J: TRBJ2-1; size: once; V: TRBV6-5; D: TRBD2; DNA: TGTGCCAGCAGTTACTGGAGCGGGAGGGCCGATGAGCAGTTCTTC; CDR3: CASSYWSGRADEQFF
J: TRBJ2-1; size: -; V: TRBV5-1; D: TRBD2; DNA: TGCGCCAGCAGCTCTGGGCGGGGGAGCTCCTACAATGAGCAGTTCTTC; CDR3: CASSSGRGSSYNEQFF
J: TRBJ1-5; size: once; V: TRBV13; D: -; DNA: TGTGCCAGCAGCTTCGGTGGTTCGCCCCAGCATTTT; CDR3: CASSFGGSPQHF
J: TRBJ1-2; size: -; V: TRBV7-3; D: -; DNA: TGTGCCAGCAGCCTAGGCCGGGTATCGGGGTATGGCTACACCTTC; CDR3: CASSLGRVSGYGYTF
J: TRBJ1-1; size: -; V: TRBV29-1; D: -; DNA: TGCAGCGTTTATATACAGGAAAAGAACACTGAAGCTTTCTTT; CDR3: CSVYIQEKNTEAFF
J: TRBJ1-1; size: -; V: TRBV11-1; D: -; DNA: TGTGCCAGCAGCCCCCTAACAGAGAACACTGAAGCTTTCTTT; CDR3: CASSPLTENTEAFF
J: TRBJ2-1; size: -; V: TRBV24-1; D: TRBD2; DNA: TGTGCCACCAGTACTTTAGCGGGGGGCAGGGATGAGCAGTTCTTC; CDR3: CATSTLAGGRDEQFF
J: TRBJ2-3; size: -; V: TRBV13; D: TRBD2; DNA: TGTGCCAGCAGCGGAACTAGCGGGAGAAACCCCACAGATACGCAGTATTTT; CDR3: CASSGTSGRNPTDTQYF
J: TRBJ2-1; size: -; V: TRBV11-1; D: TRBD2; DNA: TGTGCCACCTCGCCGGGGGGAGGGCCCTCCCGGGGTGAGCAGTTCTTC; CDR3: CATSPGGGPSRGEQFF
J: TRBJ1-1; size: -; V: TRBV2; D: -; DNA: TGTGCCAGCGGACTTATGAACACTGAAGCTTTCTTT; CDR3: CASGLMNTEAFF
J: TRBJ1-5; size: -; V: TRBV6-5; D: -; DNA: TGTGCCAGCAGTTATACGGAGAATCAGCCCCAGCATTTT; CDR3: CASSYTENQPQHF
J: TRBJ2-3; size: -; V: TRBV5-1; D: -; DNA: TGCGCCAGCAGCCTCCAGGGCCTCACAGATACGCAGTATTTT; CDR3: CASSLQGLTDTQYF
J: TRBJ2-3; size: -; V: TRBV27; D: TRBD2; DNA: TGTGCCAGCAGTTTTGCTAGCGGGGCTTACACAGATACGCAGTATTTT; CDR3: CASSFASGAYTDTQYF
J: TRBJ1-3; size: once; V: TRBV6-5; D: -; DNA: TGTGCCAGCAGAACCAGGGGTGGCGGAAACACCATATATTTT; CDR3: CASRTRGGGNTIYF
J: TRBJ1-1; size: -; V: TRBV27; D: -; DNA: TGTGCCAGCAGTTCAGAAAGGGCAGGGGACACTGAAGCTTTCTTT; CDR3: CASSSERAGDTEAFF
J: TRBJ2-1; size: -; V: TRBV5-4; D: -; DNA: TGTGCCAGCAGCTATCCAGGGGGGTACAATGAGCAGTTCTTC; CDR3: CASSYPGGYNEQFF
J: TRBJ2-3; size: once; V: TRBV19; D: -; DNA: TGTGCCAGTAGTATAACTAGCTTTAGCACAGATACGCAGTATTTT; CDR3: CASSITSFSTDTQYF
J: TRBJ1-2; size: -; V: TRBV5-1; D: -; DNA: TGCGCCAGCAGCCTGCCCCAGGGGACGCCACCCCATGGCTACACCTTC; CDR3: CASSLPQGTPPHGYTF
J: TRBJ1-5; size: -; V: TRBV18; D: -; DNA: TGTGCCAGCTCACTAGGGGAGGTGAGCAATCAGCCCCAGCATTTT; CDR3: CASSLGEVSNQPQHF
J: TRBJ1-1; size: -; V: TRBV12-5; D: -; DNA: TGTGCTAGTGGTTTGGTCCCGGGCACTGAAGCTTTCTTT; CDR3: CASGLVPGTEAFF
J: TRBJ1-4; size: -; V: TRBV4-1; D: -; DNA: TGCGCCAGCAGCCATCCGACAAATACTAATGAAAAACTGTTTTTT; CDR3: CASSHPTNTNEKLFF
J: TRBJ1-2; size: once; V: TRBV28; D: -; DNA: TGTGCCAGCAGTTTGCGGGGGCAGCTAGAATATGGCTACACCTTC; CDR3: CASSLRGQLEYGYTF
J: TRBJ2-1; size: -; V: TRBV14; D: TRBD2; DNA: TGTGCCAGCAGCCAAGAATCGGTCGGGCGGGGGACCTACAATGAGCAGTTCTTC; CDR3: CASSQESVGRGTYNEQFF
J: TRBJ1-2; size: -; V: TRBV12-5; D: -; DNA: TGTGCTAGTGGAGCCGACAGAAGCGGCTACACCTTC; CDR3: CASGADRSGYTF
J: TRBJ1-1; size: -; V: TRBV11-1; D: -; DNA: TGTGCCAGCAGCTTTCAAAACACTGAAGCTTTCTTT; CDR3: CASSFQNTEAFF